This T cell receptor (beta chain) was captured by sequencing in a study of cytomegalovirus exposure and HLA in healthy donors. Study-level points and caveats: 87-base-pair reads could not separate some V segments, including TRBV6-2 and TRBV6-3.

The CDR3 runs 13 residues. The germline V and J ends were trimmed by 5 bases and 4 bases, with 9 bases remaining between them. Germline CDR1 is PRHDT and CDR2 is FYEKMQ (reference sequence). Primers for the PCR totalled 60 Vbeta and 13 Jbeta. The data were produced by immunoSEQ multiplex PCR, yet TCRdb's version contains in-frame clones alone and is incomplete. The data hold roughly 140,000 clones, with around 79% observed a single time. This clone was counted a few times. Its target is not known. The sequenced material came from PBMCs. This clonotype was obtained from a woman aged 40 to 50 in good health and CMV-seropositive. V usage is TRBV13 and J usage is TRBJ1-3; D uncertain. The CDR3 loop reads CASSHQAGNTIYF. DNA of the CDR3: TGTGCCAGCAGCCACCAAGCCGGAAACACCATATATTTT.